This T cell receptor (beta chain) was profiled in a study of T cell changes during pregnancy in multiple sclerosis. The repertoire was sequenced with immunoSEQ multiplex PCR; TCRdb's copy has only in-frame clones and lacks some. This table has tens of thousands of clones, approximately 90% appearing once. This specimen consisted of CD4+ T cells from peripheral blood mononuclear cells, obtained after pregnancy. The sequence came from a female donor with multiple sclerosis, enrolled in a pregnancy study.

CDR3 sequence reads: CASSPADRVNSPLHF. The CDR3 DNA sequence: TGTGCCAGCAGTCCCGCCGACAGGGTTAATTCACCCCTCCACTTT. V gene TRBV28 combines with J gene TRBJ1-6; 7 bases are shared with TRBD1. The CDR3 has 15 residues. Looked up from germline, CDR1 is MDHEN and CDR2 is SYDVKM. Trimming cost V 5 bases and J 6 bases; bases outside gene matches: 7.